The subject of this entry is one T cell receptor (beta chain). What it binds is unknown. V gave up 1 base and J gave up 9 bases; unmatched junction bases: 3. This CDR3 has 14 amino acids. The germline CDR1 and CDR2 sequences are SGHTA and FQGNSA. The method was immunoSEQ multiplex PCR; TCRdb's version includes in-frame clones alone and lacks a portion of them. The data show roughly 320,000 clones, around 83% seen once. Noted treatment: 19 received Ad26.COV2.S at low or high dose, single or two shots; about 5 received placebo; per-sample allocation not given. The samples were gathered on day 63 after the first injection of vaccine or placebo. Adults aged 18-55 years in Boston included the donor. This sample was included in a study of Ad26.COV2.S vaccination and SARS-CoV-2 variants. Study summary: Intramuscularly, Ad26.COV2.S was given either once or twice, 56 days apart.

Whole-study findings and limits: Higher spike-specific TCR breadth was found in vaccine recipients than in placebo recipients.

The gene calls are TRBV7-2 and TRBJ2-1, with 10 nucleotides matching TRBD1. The source material was peripheral blood, sampled in a trial of Ad26.COV2.S vaccine versus placebo. The receptor comes from a person aged 18-65 years who received the Ad26.COV2.S COVID-19 vaccine or a placebo. The CDR3 DNA is TGTGCCAGCAGCTTAGACCGGACAGGGGGTGAGCAGTTCTTC. Amino acids: CASSLDRTGGEQFF.